This TCR beta chain was profiled in a study of cytomegalovirus exposure and HLA in healthy donors. General study results and limits: Analysis was performed later, and it showed HLA-associated TCR beta chains to be more clonally expanded than equally common others.

On this clone itself: As yet, its antigen is unknown.

PCR involved 60 Vbeta and 13 Jbeta primers. TCRdb keeps only in-frame clones here, not all; method: immunoSEQ multiplex PCR. The sample carries some 150,000 clones, around 78% recorded once. The germline V gene encodes CDR1 SGHRS and CDR2 YFSETQ. CDR3 size: 18 residues. The V and J ends lost 4 bases and 4 bases, in that order; junction bases with no gene match: 16. The V call is TRBV5-1, the J call TRBJ2-3; 9 nucleotides match TRBD2. The receptor comes from a woman between 25 and 40 years old in good health and CMV-seropositive. Sequencing was performed on PBMCs. CDR3 DNA: TGCGCCAGCAGCGCCCCCGAAGTTGGCGGGGGGGTGGCAGATACGCAGTATTTT. This codes for CASSAPEVGGGVADTQYF.